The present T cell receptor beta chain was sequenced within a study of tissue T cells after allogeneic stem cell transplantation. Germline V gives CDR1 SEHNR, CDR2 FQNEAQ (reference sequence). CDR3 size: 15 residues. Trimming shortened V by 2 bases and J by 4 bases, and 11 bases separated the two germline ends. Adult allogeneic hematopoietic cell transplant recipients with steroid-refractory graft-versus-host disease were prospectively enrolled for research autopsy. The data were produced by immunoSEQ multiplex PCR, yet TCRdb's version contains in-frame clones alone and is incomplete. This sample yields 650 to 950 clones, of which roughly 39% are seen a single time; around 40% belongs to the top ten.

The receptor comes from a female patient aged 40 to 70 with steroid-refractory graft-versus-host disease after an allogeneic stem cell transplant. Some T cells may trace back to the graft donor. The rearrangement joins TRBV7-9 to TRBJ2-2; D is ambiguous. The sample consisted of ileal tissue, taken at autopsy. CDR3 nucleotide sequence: TGTGCCAGCAGCTTAACCAGCCTATCCACCGGGGAGCTGTTTTTT. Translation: CASSLTSLSTGELFF.